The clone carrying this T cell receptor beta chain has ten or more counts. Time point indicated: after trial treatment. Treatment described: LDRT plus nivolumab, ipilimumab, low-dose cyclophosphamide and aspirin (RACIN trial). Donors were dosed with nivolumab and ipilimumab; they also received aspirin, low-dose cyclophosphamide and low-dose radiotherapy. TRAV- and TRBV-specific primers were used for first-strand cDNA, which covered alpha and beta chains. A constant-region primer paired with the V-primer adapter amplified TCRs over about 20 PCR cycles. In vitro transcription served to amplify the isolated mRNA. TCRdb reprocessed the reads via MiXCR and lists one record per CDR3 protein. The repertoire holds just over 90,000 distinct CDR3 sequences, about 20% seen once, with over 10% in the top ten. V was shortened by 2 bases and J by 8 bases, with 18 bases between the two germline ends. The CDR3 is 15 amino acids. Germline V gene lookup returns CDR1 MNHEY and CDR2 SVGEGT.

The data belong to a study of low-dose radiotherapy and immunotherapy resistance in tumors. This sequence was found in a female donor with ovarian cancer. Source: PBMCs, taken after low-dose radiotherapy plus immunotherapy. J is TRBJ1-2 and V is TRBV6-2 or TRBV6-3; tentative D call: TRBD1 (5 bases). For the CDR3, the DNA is TGTGCCAGCAGTTACACTGGGGACGGCGCAAGCGGCTACACCTTC. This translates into CASSYTGDGASGYTF.